Reported below is one T cell receptor beta chain. The antigen is not known. This sample is drawn from a study of cytomegalovirus exposure and HLA in healthy donors. Study-wide results and limits: Follow-up analysis later connected one missense variant in DCLRE1C with trimming of TCR beta V- and J-genes.

Primers: 60 Vbeta forward and 13 Jbeta reverse. TCRdb keeps only in-frame clones here, not all; method: immunoSEQ multiplex PCR. The sample comprises roughly 120,000 clones, roughly three fifths of which are singletons, and approximately 11% rests with the top ten. CDR1 and CDR2 (germline): LNHDA, SQIVND (reference sequence). Trimming removed 5 bases from V and 1 base from J; junction bases left unmatched: 1. This CDR3 has 13 amino acids. Sample: PBMCs. The chain joins TRBV19 to TRBJ1-1, with 7 nucleotides matching TRBD1. This sequence was found in a man in his forties in good health and CMV-seropositive. The CDR3 bases are TGTGCCAGTAGTCGACAGGGGAACACTGAAGCTTTCTTT. Residues: CASSRQGNTEAFF. Complete variable domain (other parts from reference TRBV19 and TRBJ1-1): DGGITQSPKYLFRKEGQNVTLSCEQNLNHDAMYWYRQDPGQGLRLIYYSQIVNDFQKGDIAEGYSVSREKKESFPLTVTSAQKNPTAFYLCASSRQGNTEAFFGQGTRLTVV.